The TCR beta chain described here comes from a study of T cell clones after liver transplantation. Across the whole study: HCV positivity affected three of eight recipients; the rest lacked autoimmune or viral indications. Without induction therapy, subjects received standard immunosuppression until 12-24 months post-transplant. Timepoints were pre-transplant, pre-withdrawal, and after withdrawal was completed or failed. Study-wide results and caveats: Small, mixed patient groups and varying post-transplant times limit these conclusions.

Clones were sequenced by immunoSEQ multiplex PCR, and TCRdb holds only the in-frame ones, with some missing. The top ten clones hold approximately 1% of a sample with tens of thousands of clones, 80% to 95% of them seen once. Germline CDR1 reads SGHRS; CDR2 reads YFSETQ. The CDR3 runs 12 residues. Trimming at V came to 5 bases and at J to 12 bases, leaving 10 bases not matched to a gene. With respect to this clone: Its antigen is not known.

The receptor was isolated from a human patient who received a liver transplant. Some T cells here may be from the graft donor. Sequencing was performed on CD4+ T cells from blood, taken nearly 26 months after liver transplant. This sequence joins TRBV5-1 and TRBJ1-2; 7 bases match TRBD1. The CDR3 spells CASSYDRAPNTF. CDR3 nucleotides: TGCGCCAGCAGTTACGACAGGGCCCCCAACACCTTC.